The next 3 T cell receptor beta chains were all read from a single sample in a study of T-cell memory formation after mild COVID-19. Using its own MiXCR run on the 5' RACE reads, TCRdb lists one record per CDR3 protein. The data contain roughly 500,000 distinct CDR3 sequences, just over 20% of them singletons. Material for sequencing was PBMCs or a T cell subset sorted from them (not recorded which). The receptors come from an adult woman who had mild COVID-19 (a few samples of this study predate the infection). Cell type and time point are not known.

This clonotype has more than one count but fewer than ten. The CDR3 reads CASSLDNTNTEAFF. CDR3 bases: TGTGCCAGCAGCTTAGACAACACGAACACTGAAGCTTTCTTT. The chain uses TRBV5-5 and TRBJ1-1; D unresolved. V shed 2 bases and J shed 1 base, with 9 bases lying between them. CDR1 is SGHKS and CDR2 is YYEKEE in the germline V gene (reference sequence). The CDR3 consists of 14 residues.

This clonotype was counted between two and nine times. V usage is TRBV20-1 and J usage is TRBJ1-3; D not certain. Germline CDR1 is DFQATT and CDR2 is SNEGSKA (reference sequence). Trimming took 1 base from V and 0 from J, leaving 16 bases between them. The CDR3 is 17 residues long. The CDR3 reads CSARGLDGSSSGNTIYF. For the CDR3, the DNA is TGCAGTGCTAGAGGACTTGATGGTTCGAGCTCTGGAAACACCATATATTTT.

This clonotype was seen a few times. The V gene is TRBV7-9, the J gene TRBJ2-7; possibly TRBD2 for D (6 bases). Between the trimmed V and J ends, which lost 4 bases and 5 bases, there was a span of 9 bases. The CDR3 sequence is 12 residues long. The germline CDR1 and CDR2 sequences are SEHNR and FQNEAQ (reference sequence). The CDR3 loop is CASSSSGDEQYF. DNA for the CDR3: TGTGCCAGCAGCTCCTCGGGAGACGAGCAGTACTTC.